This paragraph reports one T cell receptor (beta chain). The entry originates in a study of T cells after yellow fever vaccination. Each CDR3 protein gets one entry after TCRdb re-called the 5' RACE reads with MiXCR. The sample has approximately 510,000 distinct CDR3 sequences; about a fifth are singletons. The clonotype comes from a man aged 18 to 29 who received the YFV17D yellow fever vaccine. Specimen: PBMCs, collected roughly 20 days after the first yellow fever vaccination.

The CDR3 DNA reads TGTGCCAGTAGTATCTTGGGTCCTGCTGAAGCTTTCTTT. Its translation: CASSILGPAEAFF. The J gene is TRBJ1-1, the V gene TRBV19; D remains unclear. This CDR3 comprises 13 residues. With 3 bases removed from V and 6 bases from J, the gap between germline ends came to 11 bases. Germline V CDR1 and CDR2: LNHDA, SQIVND (reference sequence).